This TCR beta chain stems from a study of radiation and T cells in renal cell carcinoma. For the study at large: Nephrectomy followed 15 Gy stereotactic body radiation by 4 weeks.

Clones were sequenced by immunoSEQ multiplex PCR, and TCRdb holds only the in-frame ones, with some missing. The table records more than 65,000 clones, approximately 86% of them present only once. Time point in this sample: blood 2 weeks post-SBRT. Treatment: 15 Gy SBRT to primary tumor, nephrectomy 4 weeks later. Serial blood draws occurred at baseline and 2 and 4 weeks post-SBRT. Clear cell pathology was present in this patient's renal cell carcinoma. A remark on this clone: Its specificity is not known.

Unmatched junction bases numbered 6, after V lost 5 bases and J lost 5 bases. Per germline, CDR1 SGHTA and CDR2 FQGTGA. The CDR3 has 14 residues. The study's findings and limits: Top tumor clonotypes rose in blood 2 weeks post-radiation, then contracted.

The chain recombines TRBV7-3 with TRBJ1-1; 9 positions match TRBD1. The sequence came from a woman in her forties or fifties with renal cell carcinoma. The sequencing here drew on blood, taken from a patient whose treatment included radiotherapy and nephrectomy. CDR3 amino acids: CASSPTGGGTEAFF. The DNA for the CDR3 is TGTGCCAGCAGCCCAACAGGGGGCGGGACTGAAGCTTTCTTT.